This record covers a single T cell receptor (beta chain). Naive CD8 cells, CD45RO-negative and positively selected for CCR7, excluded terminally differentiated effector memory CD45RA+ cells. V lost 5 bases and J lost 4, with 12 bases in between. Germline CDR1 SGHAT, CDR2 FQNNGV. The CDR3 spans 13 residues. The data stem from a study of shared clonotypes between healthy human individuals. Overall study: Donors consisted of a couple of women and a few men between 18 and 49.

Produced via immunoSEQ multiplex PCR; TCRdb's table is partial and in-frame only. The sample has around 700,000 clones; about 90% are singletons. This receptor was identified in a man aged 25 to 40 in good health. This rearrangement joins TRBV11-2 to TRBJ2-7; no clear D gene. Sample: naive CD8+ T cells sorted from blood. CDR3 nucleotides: TGTGCCAGCAGCAAGACCGCTGGATACGAGCAGTACTTC. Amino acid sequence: CASSKTAGYEQYF.